The source of this T cell receptor (beta chain) is a study of OX40 agonist ivuxolimab in advanced cancers. Regarding the study as a whole: Clonal expansion was seen in CD4+ and CD8+ blood T cells by week 6 at 0.1 to 3.0 mg/kg.

About this clone: The target antigen is unknown.

CDR3 size: 15 residues. The V gene end was trimmed by 6 bases and the J gene end by 8 bases; junction bases not matched to a gene: 14. The germline CDR1 and CDR2 sequences are MNHNY and SVGAGI (reference sequence). TCRdb keeps only in-frame clones here, not all; method: immunoSEQ multiplex PCR. Of about 49,000 clones listed, about four fifths were seen once; the top ten hold 2% to 3%. The source was CD4+ or CD8+ T cells sorted from blood, collected in a trial of the OX40 agonist ivuxolimab. This chain uses TRBV6-6 with TRBJ2-3; 7 bases line up with TRBD1. The source is an adult with an advanced solid tumor such as melanoma, head and neck, liver or kidney cancer. CDR3: CASSYGQADVGTQYF. CDR3 DNA sequence: TGTGCCAGCAGCTATGGACAGGCAGACGTTGGTACGCAGTATTTT.